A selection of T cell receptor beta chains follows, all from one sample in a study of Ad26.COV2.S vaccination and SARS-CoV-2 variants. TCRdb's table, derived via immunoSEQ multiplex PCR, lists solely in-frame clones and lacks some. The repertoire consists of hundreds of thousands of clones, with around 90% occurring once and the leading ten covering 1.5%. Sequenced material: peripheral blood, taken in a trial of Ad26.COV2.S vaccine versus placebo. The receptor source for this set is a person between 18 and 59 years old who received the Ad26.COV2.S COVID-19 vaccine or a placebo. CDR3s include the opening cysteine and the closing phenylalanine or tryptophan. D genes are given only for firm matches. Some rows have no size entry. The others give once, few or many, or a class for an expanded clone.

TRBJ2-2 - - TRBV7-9 CASSYRGRNVAGELFF TGTGCCAGCAGCTACCGAGGGAGGAATGTGGCCGGGGAGCTGTTTTTT
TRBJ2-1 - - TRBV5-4 CASKDQGSWYNEQFF TGTGCCAGTAAAGACCAGGGTTCGTGGTACAATGAGCAGTTCTTC
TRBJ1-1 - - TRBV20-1 CSASLFGTGAFF TGCAGTGCTAGTCTATTTGGTACTGGAGCTTTCTTT
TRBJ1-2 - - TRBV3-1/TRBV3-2 CASSQETRYYGYTF TGTGCCAGCAGCCAAGAAACCAGATACTATGGCTACACCTTC
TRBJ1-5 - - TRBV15 CATSGGTLSNQPQHF TGTGCCACCAGCGGGGGGACACTCTCCAATCAGCCCCAGCATTTT
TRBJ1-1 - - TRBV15 CATSRGVKGGLAEAFF TGTGCCACCAGCAGAGGGGTGAAGGGGGGATTGGCTGAAGCTTTCTTT
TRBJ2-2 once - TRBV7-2 CASSFGVINGELFF TGTGCCAGCAGCTTTGGGGTAATTAACGGGGAGCTGTTTTTT
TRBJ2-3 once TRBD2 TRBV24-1 CATSVGTSGMDTQYF TGTGCCACCAGCGTAGGGACTAGCGGGATGGATACGCAGTATTTT
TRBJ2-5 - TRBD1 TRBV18 CASSPYRGETQYF TGTGCCAGCTCACCTTACAGGGGAGAGACCCAGTACTTC
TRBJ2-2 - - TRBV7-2 CASSPGGPNTGELFF TGTGCCAGCAGCCCCGGAGGTCCGAACACCGGGGAGCTGTTTTTT
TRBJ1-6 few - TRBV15 CATSTGASPLHF TGTGCCACCAGCACCGGGGCATCACCCCTCCACTTT
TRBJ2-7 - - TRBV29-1 CSVPRGLGYEQYF TGCAGCGTCCCGAGGGGATTGGGCTACGAGCAGTACTTC
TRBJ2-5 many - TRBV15 CATSRRHGETQYF TGTGCCACCAGCAGACGGCACGGGGAGACCCAGTACTTC
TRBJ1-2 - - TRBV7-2 CASSLSGGPNYGYTF TGTGCCAGCAGCCTCTCCGGAGGGCCTAACTATGGCTACACCTTC
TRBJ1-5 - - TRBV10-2 CASSEGTSQPQHF TGCGCCAGCAGTGAGGGTACAAGTCAGCCCCAGCATTTT
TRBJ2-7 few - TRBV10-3 CAIRQTYEQYF TGTGCCATCCGGCAGACCTACGAGCAGTACTTC
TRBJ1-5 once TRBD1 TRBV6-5 CASSSGGLNQPQHF TGTGCCAGCAGCTCAGGGGGCTTGAATCAGCCCCAGCATTTT
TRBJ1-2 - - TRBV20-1 CSAVENYGYTF TGCAGTGCGGTGGAGAACTATGGCTACACCTTC
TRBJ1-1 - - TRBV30 CAWSQMNSGAFF TGTGCCTGGTCCCAGATGAACTCGGGGGCTTTCTTT
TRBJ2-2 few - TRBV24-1 CATSDAGLNTGELFF TGTGCCACCAGTGATGCAGGGTTGAACACCGGGGAGCTGTTTTTT
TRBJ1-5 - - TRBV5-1 CASSLDRDGQPQHF TGCGCCAGCAGCTTGGACAGGGACGGTCAGCCCCAGCATTTT
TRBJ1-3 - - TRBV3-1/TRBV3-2 CASSQDAGIPGNTIYF TGTGCCAGCAGCCAAGATGCGGGGATCCCTGGAAACACCATATATTTT
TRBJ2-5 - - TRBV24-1 CATSDPPLTGGETQYF TGTGCCACCAGTGATCCCCCCCTGACAGGAGGGGAGACCCAGTACTTC
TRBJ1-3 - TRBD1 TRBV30 CAWVTGGSGNTIYF TGTGCCTGGGTGACAGGGGGCTCTGGAAACACCATATATTTT
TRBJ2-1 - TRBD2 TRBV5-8 CASSPKPQREYYNEQFF TGTGCCAGCAGCCCCAAACCCCAGCGGGAGTACTACAATGAGCAGTTCTTC
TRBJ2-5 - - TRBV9 CASSPPRGGGETQYF TGTGCCAGCAGCCCACCGAGGGGGGGAGGGGAGACCCAGTACTTC
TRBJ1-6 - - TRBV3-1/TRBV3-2 CASSQVAENSPLHF TGTGCCAGCAGCCAAGTCGCGGAGAATTCACCCCTCCACTTT
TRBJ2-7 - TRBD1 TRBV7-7 CASSPWNRDSSYEQYF TGTGCCAGCAGCCCCTGGAACCGGGACAGCTCCTACGAGCAGTACTTC